This T cell receptor beta chain was obtained from a study of OX40 agonist ivuxolimab in advanced cancers. Study details: Cancers in dose escalation were hepatocellular, melanoma, renal cell and head and neck.

This table comes from immunoSEQ multiplex PCR, and its TCRdb copy is limited to in-frame clones, with some not included. The sample shows about 120,000 clones, 75% to 90% of them seen only once. V shed 2 bases and J 6 bases; nucleotides not matched to a gene: 12. Germline V gives CDR1 GTSNPN, CDR2 SVGIG (reference sequence). CDR3 length equals 16 residues. The sample holds one count of this clone. Other DNA sequences of this sample code for an identical CDR3. This TCR was sampled from an adult with an advanced solid tumor such as melanoma, head and neck, liver or kidney cancer. The chain couples TRBV30 to TRBJ2-3, with 9 bases lining up with TRBD1. The starting material was CD4+ or CD8+ T cells sorted from blood, obtained in a trial of the OX40 agonist ivuxolimab. The CDR3 sequence: CAWSTTGGGQRDTQYF. The CDR3 DNA sequence: TGTGCCTGGAGTACGACAGGGGGGGGCCAGAGGGATACGCAGTATTTT.